Shown below are 30 T cell receptor beta chains from a single sample sequenced in a study. TCRdb processed the RT-PCR reads anew with MiXCR; each CDR3 protein has one entry. The sample lists more than 600,000 distinct CDR3 sequences, 12% to 15% occurring once. The sequencing input was memory CD4+ T cells from blood. Every receptor here comes from a female donor in good health, serving as a healthy control.

At least ten counts were recorded for this clonotype. The chain uses TRBV5-5 and TRBJ2-1; D not certain. Between the trimmed V and J ends, which lost 4 bases and 0 bases, there was a span of 17 bases. The CDR3 totals 17 residues. Germline loops: CDR1 SGHKS, CDR2 YYEKEE (reference sequence). This CDR3 is CASSPSPGGSSYNEQFF. The CDR3, as DNA: TGTGCCAGCAGCCCCTCCCCTGGCGGCAGCTCCTACAATGAGCAGTTCTTC.

This clonotype was found many times. V and J are TRBV5-1 and TRBJ2-7; 7 nucleotides line up with TRBD1. The CDR3 extends over 13 amino acids. Germline V gives CDR1 SGHRS, CDR2 YFSETQ. V lost 10 bases, J lost 3 bases, and 10 bases stayed unmatched. The chain's CDR3 is CASHQGEGYEQYF. CDR3 DNA: TGCGCCTCTCACCAGGGGGAAGGCTACGAGCAGTACTTC.

The chain joins TRBV5-6 to TRBJ1-5; weak D call: TRBD1 (6 bases). Germline V lookup: CDR1 SGHDT, CDR2 YYEEEE. This CDR3 region has 15 residues. The V end was cut by 0 bases, the J end by 1 base, with 8 bases between. The CDR3 bases are TGTGCCAGCAGCTTGGAGGGGGGGAGCAATCAGCCCCAGCATTTT. This encodes CASSLEGGSNQPQHF.

J is TRBJ2-1 and V is TRBV19, with D maybe TRBD2 (6 bases). The CDR3 is 14 amino acids. V was cut by 7 bases and J by 0 bases, with 10 bases left in between. Germline values: CDR1 LNHDA, CDR2 SQIVND (reference sequence). CDR3: CASKRESSYNEQFF. In nucleotides, the CDR3 is TGTGCCAGTAAACGGGAGAGCTCCTACAATGAGCAGTTCTTC.

This clonotype was detected many times. This chain links TRBV6-5 with TRBJ2-2; 9 nucleotides line up with TRBD1. V was pared by 6 bases and J by 2 bases, with 10 bases of the junction left unmatched. The V gene's germline CDR1 is MNHEY and CDR2 SVGAGI. CDR3 length equals 17 residues. The CDR3: CASRVRPGQGNTGELFF. CDR3 bases: TGTGCCAGCAGGGTCCGCCCGGGACAGGGTAACACCGGGGAGCTGTTTTTT.

The chain is built from TRBV25-1 and TRBJ2-5; weak D call: TRBD1 (6 bases). V was shortened by 1 base and J by 5 bases, with 17 bases between the two germline ends. CDR3 length: 16 residues. CDR1 is MGHDK, CDR2 SYGVNS, per germline. CDR3 amino acids: CASSESGTKTSETQYF. CDR3 nucleotides: TGTGCCAGCAGTGAATCCGGGACAAAGACCTCGGAGACCCAGTACTTC.

CDR3 residues: CSAETGFESTEAFF. CDR3 coding DNA: TGCAGTGCGGAGACAGGGTTTGAGAGCACTGAAGCTTTCTTT. The chain joins TRBV20-1 to TRBJ1-1, with 7 nucleotides matching TRBD1. V lost 6 bases, J lost 4 bases, and 11 bases stayed unmatched. The germline CDR1 and CDR2 sequences are DFQATT and SNEGSKA (reference sequence). This CDR3 spans 14 amino acids.

This clonotype came up many times. This chain joins TRBV20-1 and TRBJ2-1; a possible D gene is TRBD2 (6 bases). From germline, CDR1 is DFQATT and CDR2 SNEGSKA (reference sequence). This CDR3 region has 16 residues. Trimming cost V 6 bases and J 1 base, with 19 bases left between them. CDR3 DNA sequence: TGCAGTGCCCACGACCGGGGGAAACATTCCTACAATGAGCAGTTCTTC. It specifies CSAHDRGKHSYNEQFF.

The rearrangement links TRBV3-2 to TRBJ2-7; TRBD1, the D gene given by the table, was not confirmed from the DNA. TRBV3-2 is described as a pseudogene. The CDR3 is 15 residues long. CDR3 amino acids: CASSQQDRDNYEQYF. CDR3 nucleotides: TGTGCCAGCAGCCAGCAGGACAGGGACAACTACGAGCAGTACTTC.

In this sample, this clonotype turned up a few times. This chain joins TRBV7-6 and TRBJ1-3; tentatively, D is TRBD1 (5 bases). This CDR3 comprises 13 residues. Trimming left V 5 bases short and J 4 bases short, with 9 bases between. Germline CDR1 and CDR2: SGHVS and FNYEAQ. The CDR3 DNA reads as TGTGCCAGCAGCCCCAGGGTGGGAAACACCATATATTTT. As protein: CASSPRVGNTIYF.

This clonotype was detected only a few times. The J gene is TRBJ1-1, the V gene TRBV6-5; tentatively, D is TRBD1 (5 bases). Germline CDR1 is MNHEY and CDR2 is SVGAGI. CDR3 length: 15 amino acids. Trimming took off 1 base at V and 5 bases at J, with 14 bases between the two ends. The CDR3 reads CASSYWDPLRTEAFF. In DNA, the CDR3 is TGTGCCAGCAGTTACTGGGACCCCTTGAGAACTGAAGCTTTCTTT.

This clonotype was found a few times. The chain recombines TRBV5-8 with TRBJ1-2; 12 bases agree with TRBD1. This CDR3 has 16 residues. CDR1 SGHTS and CDR2 YDEGEE come from the germline V gene. The trim removed 4 bases at V and 7 bases at J, leaving 11 bases unmatched. The CDR3 DNA follows: TGTGCCAGCAGCCTTGGATTGGGACAGGGGGCAGTTGGCTACACCTTC. It encodes CASSLGLGQGAVGYTF.

This clonotype was found a few times. The chain employs TRBV6-4 and TRBJ2-7; no reliable D call. V lost 5 bases, J lost 5 bases, and 19 bases lay in between. The CDR3 is 15 residues long. Germline assignment: CDR1 MRHNA and CDR2 SNTAGT. This chain's CDR3 is CASSSRTVGIHEQYF. CDR3 in DNA: TGTGCCAGCAGTTCCAGAACGGTTGGCATACACGAGCAGTACTTC.

This clonotype has ten or more counts. CDR3 sequence reads: CASRQGATGELFF. The DNA for the CDR3 is TGTGCCAGTCGACAGGGCGCGACCGGGGAGCTGTTTTTT. This chain joins TRBV6-5 and TRBJ2-2, with 7 positions matching TRBD1. The CDR3 loop spans 13 amino acids. The V gene end was trimmed by 9 bases and the J gene end by 5 bases; junction bases not matched to a gene: 6. Germline CDR1 MNHEY, CDR2 SVGAGI.

This clonotype was detected only a few times. The J gene is TRBJ2-7, the V gene TRBV15; D not resolved. Germline V CDR1 and CDR2: LNHNV, YYDKDF (reference sequence). Trimming shortened V by 0 bases and J by 2 bases, and 5 bases separated the two germline ends. The CDR3 is 13 amino acids. The CDR3 region is CATSRDLAYEQYF. As DNA, the CDR3 is TGTGCCACCAGCAGAGATCTGGCCTACGAGCAGTACTTC.

This clonotype occurred a few times. This rearrangement joins TRBV10-3 to TRBJ1-1; maybe TRBD1 (6 bases). There are 14 residues in the CDR3. Germline V gene sequence: CDR1 ENHRY, CDR2 SYGVKD. V lost 7 bases to trimming and J lost 6 bases, with 18 bases between them. The CDR3 here is CAITNGQGFSEAFF. The CDR3 region has the DNA TGTGCCATCACGAATGGCCAGGGGTTCTCTGAAGCTTTCTTT.

This clonotype was counted at least ten times. V gene TRBV6-5 combines with J gene TRBJ2-1, with D perhaps matching TRBD2 (6 bases). The CDR3 consists of 14 residues. Trimming removed 8 bases at V and 1 base at J, with 12 bases between. Germline CDR1 is MNHEY and CDR2 is SVGAGI. The CDR3 sequence is CASQLAWSYNEQFF. The DNA for the CDR3 is TGTGCCAGCCAACTAGCTTGGTCCTACAATGAGCAGTTCTTC.

The gene calls are TRBV7-3 and TRBJ1-2, with D tentatively TRBD1 (5 bases). Trimming shortened V by 2 bases and J by 3 bases, and 7 bases separated the two germline ends. CDR1 is SGHTA, CDR2 FQGTGA, per germline. There are 13 residues in the CDR3. The CDR3: CASSLPGYYGYTF. The CDR3 region has the DNA TGTGCCAGCAGCTTACCAGGGTACTATGGCTACACCTTC.

Only a few counts were recorded for this clonotype. The chain couples TRBV4-3 to TRBJ1-2, with D perhaps TRBD1 (5 bases). Trimming pared 0 bases from V and 1 base from J, leaving 9 bases between. CDR3 length equals 15 residues. CDR1 LGHNA and CDR2 YSLEER come from the germline V gene. The CDR3 sequence is CASSQDRGINYGYTF. The CDR3 DNA reads as TGCGCCAGCAGCCAAGATCGGGGGATTAACTATGGCTACACCTTC.

The genes are TRBV29-1 and TRBJ1-6; possible D gene TRBD1, 5 bases. V was pared by 3 bases and J by 5 bases, with 11 bases between. CDR1 is SQVTM and CDR2 is ANQGSEA in the germline V gene. The CDR3 length is 14 residues. The CDR3 DNA reads as TGCAGCGTTGACGGGACCCACAATAATTCACCCCTCCACTTT. It specifies CSVDGTHNNSPLHF.

This clonotype was counted at least ten times. The V gene is TRBV5-1, the J gene TRBJ1-1, with a tentative D call TRBD1 (5 bases). Germline CDR1 is SGHRS and CDR2 is YFSETQ. The germline V and J ends were trimmed by 0 bases and 7 bases, with 19 bases remaining between them. CDR3 length equals 16 residues. CDR3 sequence (DNA): TGCGCCAGCAGCTTGGCGGACACCCGGACTGGGGTTGAAGCTTTCTTT. Residues: CASSLADTRTGVEAFF.

This clonotype was observed a handful of times. The genes are TRBV6-2 or TRBV6-3 and TRBJ2-2, with D perhaps TRBD1 (5 bases). Germline loops: CDR1 MNHEY, CDR2 SVGEGT. Trimming shortened V by 0 bases and J by 4 bases, and 15 bases separated the two germline ends. The CDR3 is made up of 17 amino acids. CDR3 residues: CASSYSGASTLTGELFF. The CDR3 region has the DNA TGTGCCAGCAGTTACTCTGGGGCATCAACCCTCACCGGGGAGCTGTTTTTT.

This chain uses TRBV12-3 or TRBV12-4 with TRBJ2-1, with a tentative D call TRBD1 (5 bases). The CDR3 loop spans 17 amino acids. V was shortened by 6 bases and J by 6 bases, with 24 bases between the two germline ends. Here the CDR3 DNA reads TGTGCCAGCAGCTCGTCCACGGCGTGGGGTAGGGGCAATGAGCAGTTCTTC. It encodes CASSSSTAWGRGNEQFF.

Many counts were recorded for this clonotype. The rearrangement links TRBV7-2 to TRBJ1-2; D might be TRBD1 (5 bases). Germline CDR1 and CDR2: SGHTA and FQGNSA. V lost 3 bases, J lost 2 bases, and 7 bases lay in between. This CDR3 has 13 residues. The CDR3 protein is CASSFRQNYGYTF. The CDR3 DNA follows: TGTGCCAGCAGCTTTAGACAGAACTATGGCTACACCTTC.

A word on this clonotype: The junction and the germline gene differ at one end; a read error may be behind it. The DNA for the CDR3 is TGTGCCAGCAGCGCCGGTCAAAACGGGAGAGTATCCTACGAGCAGTACTTC. Amino acid sequence: CASSAGQNGRVSYEQYF. The rearrangement joins TRBV5-1 to TRBJ2-7, with D tentatively TRBD2 (6 bases). The CDR3 is made up of 17 amino acids. In germline, CDR1 is SGHRS, CDR2 YFSETQ.

The sample holds many counts of this clonotype. The rearrangement uses TRBV4-2 and TRBJ2-2; 11 bases match TRBD1. Trimming at V came to 0 bases and at J to 6 bases, leaving 6 bases not matched to a gene. This CDR3 has 17 residues. CDR1 is LGHNA, CDR2 YNFKEQ, per germline. CDR3 nucleotide sequence: TGTGCCAGCAGCCAAGATTGGACAGGGGGCAAGGCCGGGGAGCTGTTTTTT. Translated: CASSQDWTGGKAGELFF.

This clonotype was counted only a few times. CDR3 nucleotides: TGTGCCAGCAGTTTAGGTACAGGGCGTATAGATACGCAGTATTTT. This gives the protein CASSLGTGRIDTQYF. V and J are TRBV12-3 or TRBV12-4 and TRBJ2-3, with D possibly TRBD1 on 6 matching bases. The CDR3 spans 15 residues. Trimming left V 1 base short and J 5 bases short, with 13 bases between.

This clonotype showed up just a few times. The rearrangement joins TRBV7-2 to TRBJ1-2; maybe TRBD1 (6 bases). V shed 5 bases and J shed 4 bases, with 17 bases lying between them. CDR3 length: 15 amino acids. Germline CDR1 is SGHTA and CDR2 is FQGNSA. This CDR3 reads CASSVNPGQTYGYTF. The DNA of the CDR3 is TGTGCCAGCAGCGTCAACCCGGGACAAACCTATGGCTACACCTTC.

This clonotype showed up just a few times. Here the CDR3 reads CASSLRLGRVWEVDQPQHF. The CDR3 region has the DNA TGTGCCAGCAGTTTAAGGTTGGGTAGGGTATGGGAGGTAGACCAGCCCCAGCATTTT. This sequence joins TRBV12-3 or TRBV12-4 and TRBJ1-5; unclear D gene. The V end was cut by 2 bases, the J end by 7 bases, with 27 bases between. This CDR3 is built from 19 residues.

The rearrangement links TRBV20-1 to TRBJ2-5; TRBD1 or TRBD2 may be the D gene (6 bases each). Trimming pared 6 bases from V and 5 bases from J, leaving 16 bases between. This CDR3 contains 13 residues. Looked up from germline, CDR1 is DFQATT and CDR2 is SNEGSKA (reference sequence). CDR3 coding DNA: TGCAGTGCCCACATGGGGGGCGGGGAGACCCAGTACTTC. It encodes CSAHMGGGETQYF.